Below, 4 T cell receptor beta chains from the same sample are listed, as sequenced in a study of T cell responses to AZD1222 COVID-19 vaccine. Profiled with immunoSEQ multiplex PCR; TCRdb holds only in-frame clones, not every one. The sample has roughly 190,000 clones; approximately 90% are singletons. Here the sequenced sample was peripheral blood, taken 28 days after the second AZD1222 dose. These receptors came from an adult who received the AZD1222 COVID-19 vaccine.

For the CDR3, the DNA is TGTGCCAGCAGCTTGGGACTAGCGGGAGCATCCAATGAGCAGTTCTTC. Its translation: CASSLGLAGASNEQFF. The genes are TRBV5-6 and TRBJ2-1, with 12 bases lining up with TRBD2. From germline, CDR1 is SGHDT and CDR2 YYEEEE. The CDR3 length is 16 residues. V lost 0 bases to trimming and J lost 6 bases; unmatched junction nucleotides: 4.

The rearrangement joins TRBV5-1 to TRBJ1-1; D is possibly TRBD1 (6 bases). The V gene's germline CDR1 is SGHRS and CDR2 YFSETQ. V lost 4 bases to trimming and J lost 4 bases, with 17 bases between them. The CDR3 loop spans 15 amino acids. In DNA form, the CDR3 reads TGCGCCAGCAGCATCCGACAGGCAGGTCCCACTGAAGCTTTCTTT. Residues: CASSIRQAGPTEAFF.

This clone was found once. The chain joins TRBV6-2 or TRBV6-3 to TRBJ1-5, with D perhaps matching TRBD1 (6 bases). The V gene lost 6 bases and the J gene lost 3 bases, with 15 bases spanning the gap. Germline V gives CDR1 MNHEY, CDR2 SVGEGT. The CDR3 sequence is 15 residues long. The CDR3 sequence: CASRPYDRLNQPQHF. The CDR3, as DNA: TGTGCCAGCAGACCTTACGACAGGCTCAATCAGCCCCAGCATTTT.

The rearrangement uses TRBV4-1 and TRBJ2-1; 7 nucleotides line up with TRBD2. V was pared by 4 bases and J by 9 bases, with 9 bases of the junction left unmatched. This CDR3 region has 14 residues. The V gene's germline CDR1 is MGHRA and CDR2 YSYEKL. CDR3 nucleotides: TGCGCCAGCAGCCTAAAACGACTAGCAGGTGAGCAGTTCTTC. Translation gives CASSLKRLAGEQFF.